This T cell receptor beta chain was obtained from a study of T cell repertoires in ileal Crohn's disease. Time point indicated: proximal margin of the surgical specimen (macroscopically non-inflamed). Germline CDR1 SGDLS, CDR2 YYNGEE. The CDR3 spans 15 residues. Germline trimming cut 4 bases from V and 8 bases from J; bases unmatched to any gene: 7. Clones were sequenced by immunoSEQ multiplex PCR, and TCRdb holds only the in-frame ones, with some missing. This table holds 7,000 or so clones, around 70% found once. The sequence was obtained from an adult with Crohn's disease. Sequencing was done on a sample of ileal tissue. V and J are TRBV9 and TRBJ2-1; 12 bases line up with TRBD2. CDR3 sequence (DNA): TGTGCCAGCAGCCCCAGACTAGCGGGAGTTGATGAGCAGTTCTTC. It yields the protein CASSPRLAGVDEQFF.